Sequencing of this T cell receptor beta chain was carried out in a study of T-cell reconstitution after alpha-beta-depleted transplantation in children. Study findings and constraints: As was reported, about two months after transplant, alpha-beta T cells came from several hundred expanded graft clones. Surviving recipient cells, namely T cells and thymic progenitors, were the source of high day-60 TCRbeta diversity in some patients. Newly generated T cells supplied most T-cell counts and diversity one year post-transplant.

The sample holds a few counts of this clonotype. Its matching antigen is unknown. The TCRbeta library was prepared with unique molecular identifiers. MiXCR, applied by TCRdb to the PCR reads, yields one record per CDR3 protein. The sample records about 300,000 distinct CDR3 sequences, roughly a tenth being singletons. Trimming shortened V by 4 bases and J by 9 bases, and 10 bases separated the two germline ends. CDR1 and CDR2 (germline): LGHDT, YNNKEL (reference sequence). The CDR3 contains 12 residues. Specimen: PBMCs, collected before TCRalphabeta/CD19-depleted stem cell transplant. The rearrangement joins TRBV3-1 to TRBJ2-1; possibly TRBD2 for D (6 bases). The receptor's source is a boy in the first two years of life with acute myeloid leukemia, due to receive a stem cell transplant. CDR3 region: CASSLTRSEQFF. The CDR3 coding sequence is TGTGCCAGCAGCCTGACTAGAAGTGAGCAGTTCTTC.